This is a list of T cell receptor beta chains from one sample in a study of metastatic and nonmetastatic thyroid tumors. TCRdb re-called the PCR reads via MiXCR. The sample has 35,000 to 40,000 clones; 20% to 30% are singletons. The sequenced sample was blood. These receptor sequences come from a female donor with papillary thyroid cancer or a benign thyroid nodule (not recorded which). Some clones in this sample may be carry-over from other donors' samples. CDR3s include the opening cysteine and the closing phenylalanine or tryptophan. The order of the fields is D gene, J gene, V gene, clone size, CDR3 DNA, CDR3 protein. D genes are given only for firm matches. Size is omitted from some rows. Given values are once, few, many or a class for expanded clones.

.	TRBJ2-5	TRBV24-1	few	TGTGCCACCAGTCATGGCCCGTTCGGTAGTGACGGCGAGACCCAGTACTTC	CATSHGPFGSDGETQYF
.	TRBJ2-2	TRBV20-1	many	TGCAGTGCGACCAGGGGTACCGGGGAGCTGTTTTTT	CSATRGTGELFF
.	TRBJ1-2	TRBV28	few	TGTGCCAGCAGGGACAGTAACTATGGCTACACCTTC	CASRDSNYGYTF
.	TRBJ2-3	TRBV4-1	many	TGCGCCAGCAGCCAAGTTCTGGTAATAGGAGCAGATACGCAGTATTTT	CASSQVLVIGADTQYF
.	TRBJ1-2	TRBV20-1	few	TGCAGTGCTCCATTCCCAGGGTCCGTCTATGGCTACACCTTC	CSAPFPGSVYGYTF
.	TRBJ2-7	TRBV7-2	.	TGTGCCAGCAGCCGGGACGAACTCTACGAGCAGTACTTC	CASSRDELYEQYF
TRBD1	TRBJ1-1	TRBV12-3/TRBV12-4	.	TGTGCCAGCAGTTTACCGGACAGGGGGCCTGAAGCTTTCTTT	CASSLPDRGPEAFF
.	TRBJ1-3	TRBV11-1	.	TGTGCCAGCAGCTTGACGTGGACCTCCTCTGGAAACACCATATATTTT	CASSLTWTSSGNTIYF
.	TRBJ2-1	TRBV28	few	TGTGCCAGCATGGTCGTGAATGAGCAGTTCTTC	CASMVVNEQFF
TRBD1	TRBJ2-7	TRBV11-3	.	TGTGCCAGCAGCCCCACGACAGGGGTAGGCGAGCAGTACTTC	CASSPTTGVGEQYF
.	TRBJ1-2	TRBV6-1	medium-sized	TGTGCCAGCACCAACGGGGCCAGGGCGGTTTCCTATGGCTACACCTTC	CASTNGARAVSYGYTF
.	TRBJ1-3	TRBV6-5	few	TGTGCCAGCAGTTACTCGACCGGAAACACCATATATTTT	CASSYSTGNTIYF
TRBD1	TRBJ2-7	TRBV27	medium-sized	TGTGCCAGCAGTGCCGAACAGGGGCCCTACGAGCAGTACTTC	CASSAEQGPYEQYF
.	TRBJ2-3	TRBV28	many	TGTGCCAGCGCGGTAAGACCAGATACGCAGTATTTT	CASAVRPDTQYF
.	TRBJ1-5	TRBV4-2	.	TGTGCCAGCAGCCAACCAGGGAGCAATCAGCCCCAGCATTTT	CASSQPGSNQPQHF
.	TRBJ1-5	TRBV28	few	TGTGCCAGCAGTTTGGTGGTGGGCGTGGGTCATCCCCAGCATTTT	CASSLVVGVGHPQHF
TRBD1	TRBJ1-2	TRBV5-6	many	TGTGCCAGCAGCATAGCCTTGACAGGGGCTTATGGCTACACCTTC	CASSIALTGAYGYTF
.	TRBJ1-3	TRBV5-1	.	TGCGCCAGCAGCTTTGACGGGCAGCCTGGAAACACCATATATTTT	CASSFDGQPGNTIYF
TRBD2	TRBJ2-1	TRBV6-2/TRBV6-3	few	TGTGCCAGCAGTTACTCCCCCGCGATTAGCGGGGACTACAATGAGCAGTTCTTC	CASSYSPAISGDYNEQFF
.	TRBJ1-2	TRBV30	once	TGTGCCTGGAGCTCCTTCGGACACGGCGGCTATGGCTACACCTTC	CAWSSFGHGGYGYTF
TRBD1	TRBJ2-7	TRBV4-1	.	TGCGCCAGCAGCTACGCCCCGGGACAGGGTTTCTACGAGCAGTACTTC	CASSYAPGQGFYEQYF
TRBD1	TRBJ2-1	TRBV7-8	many	TGTGCCAGCAGCTTACTGAGGGACAGGCCCGCTACGAAGCAGTTCTTC	CASSLLRDRPATKQFF
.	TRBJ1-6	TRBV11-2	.	TGTGCCAGCAGCTTAGATCTAAATTCACCCCTCCACTTT	CASSLDLNSPLHF
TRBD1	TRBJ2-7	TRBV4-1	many	TGCGCCAGCAGCCAAGGAGGGGACAGGGGGCCCACCTACGAGCAGTACTTC	CASSQGGDRGPTYEQYF
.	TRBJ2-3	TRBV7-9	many	TGTGCCAGCAGCCCAACGACCGCCACAGATACGCAGTATTTT	CASSPTTATDTQYF
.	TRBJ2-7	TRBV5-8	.	TGTGCCAGCATCTTGCCCTACGAGCAGTACTTC	CASILPYEQYF
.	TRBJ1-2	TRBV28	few	TGTGCCAGCAGTCCACGCGGGACACATAACTATGGCTACACCTTC	CASSPRGTHNYGYTF
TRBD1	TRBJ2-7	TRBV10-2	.	TGCGCCACCCAGACCCCGGGACAGGGCTACGAGCAGTACTTC	CATQTPGQGYEQYF
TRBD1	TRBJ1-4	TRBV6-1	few	TGTGCCAGCAGTCCTTGGACAGGGTCAGGTGAAAAACTGTTTTTT	CASSPWTGSGEKLFF
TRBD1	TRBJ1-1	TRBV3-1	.	TGTGCCAGCAGCCGGTCAGACAGGGACACTGAAGCTTTCTTT	CASSRSDRDTEAFF
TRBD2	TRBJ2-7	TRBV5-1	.	TGCGCCAGCAGCTTAAGTGCGGGAGATTTCTCCTACGAGCAGTACTTC	CASSLSAGDFSYEQYF
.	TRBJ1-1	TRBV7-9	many	TGTGCCAGCAGCTTAGCGGGGGTGAACACTGAAGCTTTCTTT	CASSLAGVNTEAFF